This T cell receptor (beta chain) was sequenced for a study of early T cells in non-severe SARS-CoV-2 infection. Study-wide results and caveats: VDJdb-based matching was biased toward anti-spike CD8 responses and missed private and CD4 specificities.

This CDR3 contains 15 residues. Germline loops: CDR1 ENHRY, CDR2 SYGVKD. V was shortened by 9 bases and J by 0 bases, with 12 bases between the two germline ends. Unique molecular identifiers tagged individual cDNA molecules. TCRdb recomputed calls from the 5' RACE reads with MiXCR, one row per CDR3 protein. The sample includes over 60,000 distinct CDR3 sequences, around 12% of them seen just once. This clonotype was observed many times. Its cognate antigen is unknown. Sequenced here: whole blood, sampled at baseline. This receptor was taken from an adult who was a healthcare worker with PCR-confirmed SARS-CoV-2 infection or an uninfected control (not recorded which). This sequence joins TRBV10-3 and TRBJ2-6; TRBD1 might be the D (6 bases). In DNA, the CDR3 is TGTGCCATGGCGGACAGTTCCTCTGGGGCCAACGTCCTGACTTTC. Its protein is CAMADSSSGANVLTF.